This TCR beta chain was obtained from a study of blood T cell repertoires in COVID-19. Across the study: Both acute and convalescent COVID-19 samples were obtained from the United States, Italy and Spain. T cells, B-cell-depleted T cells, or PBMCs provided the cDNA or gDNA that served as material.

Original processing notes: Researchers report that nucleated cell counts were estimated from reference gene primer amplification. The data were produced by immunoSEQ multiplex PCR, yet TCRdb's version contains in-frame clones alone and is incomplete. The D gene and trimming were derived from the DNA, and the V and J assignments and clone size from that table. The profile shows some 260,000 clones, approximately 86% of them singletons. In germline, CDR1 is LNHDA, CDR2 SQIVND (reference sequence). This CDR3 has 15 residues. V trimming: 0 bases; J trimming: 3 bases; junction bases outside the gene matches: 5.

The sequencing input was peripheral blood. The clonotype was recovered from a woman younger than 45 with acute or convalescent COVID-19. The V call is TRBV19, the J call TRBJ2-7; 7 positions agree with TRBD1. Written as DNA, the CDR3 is TGTGCCAGTAGTATAGACCACGGGACAGTCTACGAGCAGTACTTC. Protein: CASSIDHGTVYEQYF.